Following are 8 T cell receptor beta chains from one sample sequenced in a study of regulatory T cells in long-lasting Graves disease. Regarding time point: newly diagnosed GD, antithyroid drugs for less than 3 months. The TCR library was made from RNA that had been extracted from PBMCs in TRIzol. Combining iRepertoire HTBI primers with Arm-PCR of CDR3 regions, the authors built TCR beta libraries. TCRdb processed the multiplex PCR reads anew with MiXCR; each CDR3 protein has one entry. The profile shows under 800,000 distinct CDR3 sequences, about 16% of them singletons. This sample also belongs to another study, concerning T cells in Graves' hyperthyroidism and ophthalmopathy.

Sequenced here: peripheral blood mononuclear cells (PBMCs), sampled at new diagnosis, from a patient treated with antithyroid drugs. These receptors all stem from a young woman with Graves disease.

This chain joins TRBV6-2 or TRBV6-3 and TRBJ2-3, with 10 bases aligning to TRBD1. Germline lookup yields CDR1 MNHEY and CDR2 SVGEGT. The V and J ends lost 5 bases and 4 bases, in that order; junction bases with no gene match: 6. The CDR3 sequence is 15 residues long. The CDR3 sequence is CASSDSTGGADTQYF. CDR3 nucleotide sequence: TGTGCCAGCAGTGATTCGACAGGGGGCGCAGATACGCAGTATTTT.

This chain links TRBV18 with TRBJ2-7; 9 positions agree with TRBD1. This CDR3 comprises 14 residues. Germline CDR1 KGHSH, CDR2 LQKENI. The V and J ends lost 2 bases and 6 bases, in that order; junction bases with no gene match: 5. CDR3 bases: TGTGCCAGCTCACCAACCGGGACAGGGCCCGAGCAGTACTTC. This codes for CASSPTGTGPEQYF.

This clonotype was seen a few times. The chain uses TRBV7-8 and TRBJ1-4; the D gene is possibly TRBD1 (5 bases). Germline loops: CDR1 SGHVS, CDR2 FQNEAQ. V was pared by 5 bases and J by 4 bases, with 20 bases between. This CDR3 has 17 amino acids. CDR3 DNA: TGTGCCAGCAGCCCCAACCGGGCAGGGCCACTTAATGAAAAACTGTTTTTT. It is translated as CASSPNRAGPLNEKLFF.

This clonotype was seen at least ten times. The chain joins TRBV3-1 to TRBJ1-5; D is perhaps TRBD1 (6 bases). CDR1 and CDR2 from the germline V gene are LGHDT and YNNKEL (reference sequence). V was cut by 6 bases and J by 7 bases, with 13 bases left in between. There are 13 residues in the CDR3. The CDR3 region has the DNA TGTGCCAGCAGTTCCGGGGGGGGCCAGCCCCAGCATTTT. Translating gives CASSSGGGQPQHF.

This clonotype turned up a few times. A read error may be the cause here, since a much bigger clone is one base away. The conserved phenylalanine or tryptophan is not found at the CDR3 terminus, so this likely reflects a read error. The chain employs TRBV2 and TRBJ2-1, with D tentatively TRBD2 (6 bases). The CDR3 spans 13 residues. Trimming removed 1 base at V and 6 bases at J, with 7 bases between. Germline assignment: CDR1 SNHLY and CDR2 FYNNEI. The CDR3 sequence: CASSEGSGNEQFS. The CDR3 bases are TGTGCCAGCAGTGAAGGTAGCGGCAATGAGCAGTTCTCC.

The chain couples TRBV29-1 to TRBJ2-7; a weak D match, TRBD2 (5 bases). Trimming shortened V by 7 bases and J by 5 bases, and 9 bases separated the two germline ends. The V gene's germline CDR1 is SQVTM and CDR2 ANQGSEA. The CDR3 is 10 residues long. CDR3 DNA sequence: TGCAGCGCGGGGTTGGACGAGCAGTACTTC. As protein: CSAGLDEQYF.

There are many counts of this clonotype. The chain has TRBV28 and TRBJ1-1, with D maybe TRBD1 (6 bases). Per germline, CDR1 MDHEN and CDR2 SYDVKM. V lost 3 bases and J 2 bases, leaving 13 bases between the germline ends. This CDR3 is built from 15 residues. The DNA for the CDR3 is TGTGCCAGCAGTTTGCCGCGGGGGCTCAACACTGAAGCTTTCTTT. It yields the protein CASSLPRGLNTEAFF.

This clonotype was seen repeatedly, ten times or more. The V gene is TRBV7-2, the J gene TRBJ2-7; D not certain. CDR1 is SGHTA, CDR2 FQGNSA, per germline. Trimming cost V 1 base and J 4 bases, with 17 bases left between them. CDR3 size: 16 residues. CDR3: CASSLERVDLPYEQYF. The CDR3 nucleotides read TGTGCCAGCAGCTTAGAACGCGTCGATCTCCCTTACGAGCAGTACTTC. Together with reference TRBV7-2 and TRBJ2-7, the CDR3 gives the full variable domain: GAGVSQSPSNKVTEKGKDVELRCDPISGHTALYWYRQSLGQGLEFLIYFQGNSAPDKSGLPSDRFSAERTGGSVSTLTIQRTQQEDSAVYLCASSLERVDLPYEQYFGPGTRLTVT.